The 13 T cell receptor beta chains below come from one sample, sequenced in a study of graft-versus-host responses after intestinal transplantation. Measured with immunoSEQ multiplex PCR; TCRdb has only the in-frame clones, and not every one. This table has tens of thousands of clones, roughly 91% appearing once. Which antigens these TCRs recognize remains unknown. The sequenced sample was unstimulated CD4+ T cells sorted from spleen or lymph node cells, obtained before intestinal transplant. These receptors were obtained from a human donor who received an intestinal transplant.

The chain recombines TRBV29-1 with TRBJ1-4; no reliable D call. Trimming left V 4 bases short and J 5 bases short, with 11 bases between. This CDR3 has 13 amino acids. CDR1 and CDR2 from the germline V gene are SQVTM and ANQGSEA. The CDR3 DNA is TGCAGCGTTGCCAAGCGAATAAATGAAAAACTGTTTTTT. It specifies CSVAKRINEKLFF.

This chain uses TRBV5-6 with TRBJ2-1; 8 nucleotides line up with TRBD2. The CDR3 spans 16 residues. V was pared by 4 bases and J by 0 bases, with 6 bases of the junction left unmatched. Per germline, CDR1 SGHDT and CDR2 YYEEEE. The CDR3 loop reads CASSAPGTSSYNEQFF. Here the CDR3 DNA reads TGTGCCAGCAGCGCCCCCGGGACTAGCTCCTACAATGAGCAGTTCTTC.

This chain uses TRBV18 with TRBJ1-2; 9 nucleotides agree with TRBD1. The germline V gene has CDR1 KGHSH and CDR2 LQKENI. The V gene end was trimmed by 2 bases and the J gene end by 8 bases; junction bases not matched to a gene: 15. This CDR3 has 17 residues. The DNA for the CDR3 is TGTGCCAGCTCACCATCCCCGACAGGGGGAAGGTTTAGCGGCTACACCTTC. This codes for CASSPSPTGGRFSGYTF.

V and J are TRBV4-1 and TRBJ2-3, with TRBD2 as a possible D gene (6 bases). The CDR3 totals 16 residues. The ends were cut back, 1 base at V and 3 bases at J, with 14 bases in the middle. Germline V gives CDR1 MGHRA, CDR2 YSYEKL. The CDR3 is CASSQGRGVVTDTQYF. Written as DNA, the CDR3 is TGCGCCAGCAGCCAAGGGAGGGGAGTTGTGACAGATACGCAGTATTTT.

The CDR3 DNA follows: TGTGCCAGCAGCTCCCGGAAGGGGACAGGGGACACCGGGGAGCTGTTTTTT. It translates to CASSSRKGTGDTGELFF. The J gene is TRBJ2-2, the V gene TRBV9, with 10 bases matching TRBD1. Germline CDR1 SGDLS, CDR2 YYNGEE. This CDR3 contains 17 residues. With V trimmed by 4 bases and J by 3 bases, 9 bases remained unmatched. The whole variable domain, remainder taken from reference TRBV9 and TRBJ2-2, is DSGVTQTPKHLITATGQRVTLRCSPRSGDLSVYWYQQSLDQGLQFLIQYYNGEERAKGNILERFSAQQFPDLHSELNLSSLELGDSALYFCASSSRKGTGDTGELFFGEGSRLTVL.

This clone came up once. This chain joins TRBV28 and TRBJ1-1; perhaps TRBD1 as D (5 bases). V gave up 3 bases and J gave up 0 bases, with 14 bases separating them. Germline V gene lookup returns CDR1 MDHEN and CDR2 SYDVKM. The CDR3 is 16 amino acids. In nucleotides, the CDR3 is TGTGCCAGCAGTTTTCGCACTTGGGGCCTGAACACTGAAGCTTTCTTT. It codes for CASSFRTWGLNTEAFF.

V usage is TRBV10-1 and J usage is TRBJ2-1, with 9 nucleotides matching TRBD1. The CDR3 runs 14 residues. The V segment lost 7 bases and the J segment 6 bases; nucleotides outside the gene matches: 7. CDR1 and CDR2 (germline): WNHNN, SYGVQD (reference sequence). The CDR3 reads CASKAGTGSNEQFF. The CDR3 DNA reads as TGCGCCAGCAAGGCCGGGACAGGGTCCAATGAGCAGTTCTTC.

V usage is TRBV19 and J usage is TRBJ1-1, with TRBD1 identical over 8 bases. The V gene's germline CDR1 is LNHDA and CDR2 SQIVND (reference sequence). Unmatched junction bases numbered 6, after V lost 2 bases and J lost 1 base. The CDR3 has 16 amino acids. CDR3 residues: CASSIQGAGANTEAFF. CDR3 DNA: TGTGCCAGTAGTATACAGGGGGCAGGGGCGAACACTGAAGCTTTCTTT.

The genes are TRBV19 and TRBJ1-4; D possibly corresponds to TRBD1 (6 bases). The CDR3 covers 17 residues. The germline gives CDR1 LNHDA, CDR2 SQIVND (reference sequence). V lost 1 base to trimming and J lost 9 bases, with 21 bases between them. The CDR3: CASSIGDLGTRIKKLFF. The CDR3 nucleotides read TGTGCCAGTAGTATAGGCGACCTCGGGACACGGATTAAAAAACTGTTTTTT.

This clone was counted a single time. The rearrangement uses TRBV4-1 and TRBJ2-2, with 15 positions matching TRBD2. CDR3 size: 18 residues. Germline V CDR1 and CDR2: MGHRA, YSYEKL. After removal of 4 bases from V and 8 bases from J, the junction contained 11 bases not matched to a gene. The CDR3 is CASSPPGTSGRSRGELFF. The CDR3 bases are TGCGCCAGCAGCCCACCTGGGACTAGCGGGAGGTCGAGGGGGGAGCTGTTTTTT.

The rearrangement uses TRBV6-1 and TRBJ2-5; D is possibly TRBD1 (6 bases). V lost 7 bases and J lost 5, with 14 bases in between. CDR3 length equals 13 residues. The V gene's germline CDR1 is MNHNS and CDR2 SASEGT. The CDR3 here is CASKLGAGETQYF. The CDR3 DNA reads TGTGCCAGCAAATTGGGGGCCGGGGAGACCCAGTACTTC.

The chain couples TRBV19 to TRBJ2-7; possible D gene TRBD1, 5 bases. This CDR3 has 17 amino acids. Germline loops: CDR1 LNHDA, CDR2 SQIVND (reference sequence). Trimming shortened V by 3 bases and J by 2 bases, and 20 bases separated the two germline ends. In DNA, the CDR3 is TGTGCCAGTAGTATCCGCAGCCCCCAGGGTGCCCCCTACGAGCAGTACTTC. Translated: CASSIRSPQGAPYEQYF.

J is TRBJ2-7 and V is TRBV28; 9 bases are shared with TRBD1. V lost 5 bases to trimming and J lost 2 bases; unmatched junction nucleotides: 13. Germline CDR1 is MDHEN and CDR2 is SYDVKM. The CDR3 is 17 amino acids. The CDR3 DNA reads TGTGCCAGCAGTCCGCCTCTACCCGGACAGGGGACCTACGAGCAGTACTTC. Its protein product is CASSPPLPGQGTYEQYF.